The table lists the clone carrying this T cell receptor beta chain with many counts. Amplification yielded TCR beta CDR3 regions, with RNA transcripts as the source. The study used the HTBI primer set for a first-round RT-PCR of the TCR CDR3. TCRdb re-analysed the multiplex PCR reads in MiXCR, keeping a single row per CDR3 protein. The sample yields under 650,000 distinct CDR3 sequences, 15% to 20% seen once. Graves' hyperthyroidism qualified as stable when ophthalmopathy did not progress within 18 months. Out of over 7.5 ml of fresh peripheral blood came the PBMCs. This sample is drawn from a study of T cells in Graves' hyperthyroidism and ophthalmopathy. This CDR3 is 14 amino acids long. V trimming: 5 bases; J trimming: 4 bases; junction bases outside the gene matches: 10. In germline, CDR1 is GTSNPN, CDR2 SVGIG (reference sequence).

V is TRBV30 and J is TRBJ1-1; 7 nucleotides agree with TRBD1. The TCR comes from a woman in her 30s with Graves' hyperthyroidism. Sequencing used blood. The CDR3 DNA follows: TGTGCCTGGGTAGACAGGGCGTTCAGCACTGAAGCTTTCTTT. Protein: CAWVDRAFSTEAFF.